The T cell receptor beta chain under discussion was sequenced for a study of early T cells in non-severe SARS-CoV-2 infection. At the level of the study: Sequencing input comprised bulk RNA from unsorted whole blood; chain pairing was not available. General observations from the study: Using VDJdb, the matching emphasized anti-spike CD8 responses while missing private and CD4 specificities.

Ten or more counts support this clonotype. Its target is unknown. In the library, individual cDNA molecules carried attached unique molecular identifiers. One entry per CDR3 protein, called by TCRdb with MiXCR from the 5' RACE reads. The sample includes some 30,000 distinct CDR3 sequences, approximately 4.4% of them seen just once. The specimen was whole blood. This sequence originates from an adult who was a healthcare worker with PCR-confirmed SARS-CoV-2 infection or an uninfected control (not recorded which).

This CDR3 reads CASSQDRQRDNEQFF. The CDR3 region has the DNA TGTGCCAGCAGCCAAGATCGGCAGCGGGACAATGAGCAGTTCTTC. The chain combines TRBV3-1 with TRBJ2-1; the D gene is possibly TRBD2 (6 bases). This CDR3 is 15 amino acids long. Germline CDR1 is LGHDT and CDR2 is YNNKEL (reference sequence). Trimming took off 0 bases at V and 5 bases at J, with 11 bases between the two ends.